This T cell receptor (beta chain) originates from a study of identical twins. Broader study findings: For zero-insertion analyses, partial confounding could come from invariant MAIT and iNKT cells. Twin-shared out-of-frame alpha sequences were enriched for low generation probability. The more abundant beta clonotypes in cord blood had fewer insertions, and memory repertoires did not show this.

This clonotype was counted only a few times. The antigen remains unidentified. MiXCR, applied by TCRdb to the 5' RACE reads, yields one record per CDR3 protein. The sample carries about 890,000 distinct CDR3 sequences, roughly an eighth recorded once. This sample was also put to use in a study of yellow fever vaccine responses in identical twins. That paper adds: Reported findings indicate that twins' vaccine T cell responses seemed partially convergent, partially personalized.

The TCR comes from a woman between 18 and 30 years old in good health. The sequencing input was PBMCs.

The CDR3 DNA is TGTGCCAGCAGTTTAGACGGTATGGTTACTCGTTGGTACAATGAGCAGTTCTTC. It specifies CASSLDGMVTRWYNEQFF. The chain carries TRBV12-3 or TRBV12-4 and TRBJ2-1; D ambiguous. The CDR3 is 18 amino acids. Trimming stripped 1 base from V and 4 bases from J, with 20 bases between.